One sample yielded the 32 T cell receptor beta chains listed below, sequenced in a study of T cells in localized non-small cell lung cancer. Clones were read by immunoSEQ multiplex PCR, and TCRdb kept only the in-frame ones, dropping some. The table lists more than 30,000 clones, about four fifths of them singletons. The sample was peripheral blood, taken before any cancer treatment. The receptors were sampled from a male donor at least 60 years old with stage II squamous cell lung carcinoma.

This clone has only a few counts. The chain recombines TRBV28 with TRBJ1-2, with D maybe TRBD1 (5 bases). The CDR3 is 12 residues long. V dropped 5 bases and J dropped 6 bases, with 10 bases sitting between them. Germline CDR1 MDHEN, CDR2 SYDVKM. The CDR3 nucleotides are TGTGCCAGCAGTCCATGGGGGGATGGCTACACCTTC. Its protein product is CASSPWGDGYTF.

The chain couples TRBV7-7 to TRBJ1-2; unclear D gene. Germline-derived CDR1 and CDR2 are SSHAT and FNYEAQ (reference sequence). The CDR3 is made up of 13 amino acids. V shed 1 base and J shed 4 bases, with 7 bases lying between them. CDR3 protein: CASSLERVYGYTF. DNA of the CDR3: TGTGCCAGCAGCTTAGAAAGGGTCTATGGCTACACCTTC.

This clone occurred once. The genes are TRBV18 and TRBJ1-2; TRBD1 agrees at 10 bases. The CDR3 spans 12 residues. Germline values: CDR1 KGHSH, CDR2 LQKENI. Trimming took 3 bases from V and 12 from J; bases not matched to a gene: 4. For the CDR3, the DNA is TGTGCCAGCTCACCGACCGGGACAGGGGACACCTTC. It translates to CASSPTGTGDTF.

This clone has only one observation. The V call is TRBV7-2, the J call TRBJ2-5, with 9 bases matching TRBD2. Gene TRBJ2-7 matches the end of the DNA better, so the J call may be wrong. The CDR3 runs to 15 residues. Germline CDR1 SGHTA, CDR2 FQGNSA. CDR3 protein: CASSLGTSVTYEQYF. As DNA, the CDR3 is TGTGCCAGCAGCTTAGGGACTAGCGTAACCTACGAGCAGTACTTC.

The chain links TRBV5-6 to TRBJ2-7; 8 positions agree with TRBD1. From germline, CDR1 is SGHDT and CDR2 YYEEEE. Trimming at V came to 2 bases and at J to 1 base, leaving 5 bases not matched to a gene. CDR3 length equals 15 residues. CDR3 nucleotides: TGTGCCAGCAGCTTCGGGACAGGTTCTTCCTACGAGCAGTACTTC. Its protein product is CASSFGTGSSYEQYF. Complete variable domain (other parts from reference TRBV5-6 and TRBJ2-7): DAGVTQSPTHLIKTRGQQVTLRCSPKSGHDTVSWYQQALGQGPQFIFQYYEEEERQRGNFPDRFSGHQFPNYSSELNVNALLLGDSALYLCASSFGTGSSYEQYFGPGTRLTVT.

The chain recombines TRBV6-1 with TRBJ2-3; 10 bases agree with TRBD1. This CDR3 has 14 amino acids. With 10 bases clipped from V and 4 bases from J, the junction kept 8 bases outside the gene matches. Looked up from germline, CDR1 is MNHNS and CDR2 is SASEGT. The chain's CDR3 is CATHRDRGADTQYF. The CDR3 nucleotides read TGTGCCACACACCGGGACAGGGGCGCAGATACGCAGTATTTT.

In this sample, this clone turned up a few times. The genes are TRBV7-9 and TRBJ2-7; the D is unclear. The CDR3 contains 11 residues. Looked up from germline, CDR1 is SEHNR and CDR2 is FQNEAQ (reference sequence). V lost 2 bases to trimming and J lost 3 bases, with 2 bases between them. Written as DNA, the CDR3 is TGTGCCAGCAGCTTAAACTACGAGCAGTACTTC. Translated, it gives CASSLNYEQYF.

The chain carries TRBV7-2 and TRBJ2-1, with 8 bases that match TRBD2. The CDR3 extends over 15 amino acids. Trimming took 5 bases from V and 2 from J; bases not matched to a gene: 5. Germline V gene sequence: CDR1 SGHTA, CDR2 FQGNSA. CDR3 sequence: CASSVSGTAYNEQFF. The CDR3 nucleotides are TGTGCCAGCAGCGTTAGCGGGACGGCCTACAATGAGCAGTTCTTC.

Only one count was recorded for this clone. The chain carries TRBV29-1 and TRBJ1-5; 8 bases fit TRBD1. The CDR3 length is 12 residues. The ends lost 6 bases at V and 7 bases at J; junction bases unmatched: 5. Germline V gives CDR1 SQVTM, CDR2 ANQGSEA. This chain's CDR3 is CSVTQGGQPQHF. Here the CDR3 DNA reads TGCAGCGTAACACAGGGGGGCCAGCCCCAGCATTTT.

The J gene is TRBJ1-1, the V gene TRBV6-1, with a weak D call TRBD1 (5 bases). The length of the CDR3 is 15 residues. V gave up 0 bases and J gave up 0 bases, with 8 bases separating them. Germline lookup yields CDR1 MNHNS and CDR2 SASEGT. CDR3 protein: CASSEATGLNTEAFF. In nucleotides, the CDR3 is TGTGCCAGCAGTGAAGCAACAGGACTGAACACTGAAGCTTTCTTT.

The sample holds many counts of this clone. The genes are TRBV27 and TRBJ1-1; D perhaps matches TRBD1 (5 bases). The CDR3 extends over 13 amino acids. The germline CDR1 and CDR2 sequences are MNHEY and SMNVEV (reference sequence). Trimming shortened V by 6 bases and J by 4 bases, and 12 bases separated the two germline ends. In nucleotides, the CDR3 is TGTGCCAGCAGGGCGCCGGGGGGCACTGAAGCTTTCTTT. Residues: CASRAPGGTEAFF.

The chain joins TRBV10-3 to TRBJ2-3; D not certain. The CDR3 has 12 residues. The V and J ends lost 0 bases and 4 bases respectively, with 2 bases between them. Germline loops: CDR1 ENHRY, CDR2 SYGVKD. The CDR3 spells CAISESADTQYF. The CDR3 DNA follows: TGTGCCATCAGTGAGTCTGCAGATACGCAGTATTTT.

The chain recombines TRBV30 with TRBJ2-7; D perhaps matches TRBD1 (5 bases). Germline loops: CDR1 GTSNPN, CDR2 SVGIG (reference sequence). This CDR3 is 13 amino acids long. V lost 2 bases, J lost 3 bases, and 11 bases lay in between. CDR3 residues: CAWSYRQFYEQYF. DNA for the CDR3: TGTGCCTGGAGTTATAGACAGTTCTACGAGCAGTACTTC.

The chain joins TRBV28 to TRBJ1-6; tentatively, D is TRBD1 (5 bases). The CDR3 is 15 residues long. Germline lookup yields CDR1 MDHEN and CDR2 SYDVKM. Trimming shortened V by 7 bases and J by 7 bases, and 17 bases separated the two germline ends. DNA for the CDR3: TGTGCCAGCACCACCCCCCGGGACGGAAATTCACCCCTCCACTTT. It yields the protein CASTTPRDGNSPLHF.

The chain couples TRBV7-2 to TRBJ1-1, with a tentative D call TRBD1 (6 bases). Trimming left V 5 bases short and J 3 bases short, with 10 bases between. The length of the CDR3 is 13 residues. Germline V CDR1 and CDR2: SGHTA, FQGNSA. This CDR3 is CASSGQSDTEAFF. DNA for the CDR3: TGTGCCAGCAGCGGACAGAGTGACACTGAAGCTTTCTTT.

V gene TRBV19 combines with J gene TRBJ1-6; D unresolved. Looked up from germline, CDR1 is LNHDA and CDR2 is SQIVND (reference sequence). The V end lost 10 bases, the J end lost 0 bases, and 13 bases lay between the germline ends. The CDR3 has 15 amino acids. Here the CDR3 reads CATWDRSSYNSPLHF. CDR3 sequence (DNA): TGTGCCACTTGGGATCGGAGCTCCTATAATTCACCCCTCCACTTT.

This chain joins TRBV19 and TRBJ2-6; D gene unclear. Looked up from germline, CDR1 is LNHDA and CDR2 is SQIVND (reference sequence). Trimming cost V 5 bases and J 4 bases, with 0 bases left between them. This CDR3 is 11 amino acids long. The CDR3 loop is CASSGANVLTF. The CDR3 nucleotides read TGTGCCAGTAGTGGGGCCAACGTCCTGACTTTC.

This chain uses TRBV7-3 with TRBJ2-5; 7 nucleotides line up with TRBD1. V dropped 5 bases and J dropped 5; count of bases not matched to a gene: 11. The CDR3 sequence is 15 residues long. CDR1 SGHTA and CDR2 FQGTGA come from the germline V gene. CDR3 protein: CASSPSVGGYETQYF. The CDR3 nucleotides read TGTGCCAGCAGCCCATCAGTAGGGGGCTATGAGACCCAGTACTTC.

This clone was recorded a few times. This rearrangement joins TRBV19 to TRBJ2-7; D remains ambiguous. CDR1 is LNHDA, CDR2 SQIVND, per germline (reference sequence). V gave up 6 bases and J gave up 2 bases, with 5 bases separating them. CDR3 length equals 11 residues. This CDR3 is CASRDAYEQYF. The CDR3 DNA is TGTGCCAGTAGAGATGCCTACGAGCAGTACTTC.

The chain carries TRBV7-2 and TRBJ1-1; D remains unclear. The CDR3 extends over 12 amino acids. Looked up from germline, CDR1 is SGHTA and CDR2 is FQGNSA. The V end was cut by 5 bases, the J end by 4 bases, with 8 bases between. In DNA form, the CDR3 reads TGTGCCAGCAGCCAAAGGGTCACTGAAGCTTTCTTT. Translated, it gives CASSQRVTEAFF. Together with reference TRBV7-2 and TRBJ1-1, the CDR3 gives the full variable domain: GAGVSQSPSNKVTEKGKDVELRCDPISGHTALYWYRQSLGQGLEFLIYFQGNSAPDKSGLPSDRFSAERTGGSVSTLTIQRTQQEDSAVYLCASSQRVTEAFFGQGTRLTVV.

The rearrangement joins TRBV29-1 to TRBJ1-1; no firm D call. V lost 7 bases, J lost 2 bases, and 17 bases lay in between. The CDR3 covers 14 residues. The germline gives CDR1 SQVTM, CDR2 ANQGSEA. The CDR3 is CSAHPKHTNTEAFF. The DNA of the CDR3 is TGCAGCGCCCACCCAAAGCACACCAACACTGAAGCTTTCTTT.

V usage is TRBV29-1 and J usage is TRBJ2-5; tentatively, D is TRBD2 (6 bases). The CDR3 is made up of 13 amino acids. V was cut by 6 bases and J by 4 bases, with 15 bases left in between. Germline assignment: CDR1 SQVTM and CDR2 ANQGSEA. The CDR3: CSVLSRGGETQYF. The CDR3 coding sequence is TGCAGCGTGCTCTCGAGGGGAGGAGAGACCCAGTACTTC.

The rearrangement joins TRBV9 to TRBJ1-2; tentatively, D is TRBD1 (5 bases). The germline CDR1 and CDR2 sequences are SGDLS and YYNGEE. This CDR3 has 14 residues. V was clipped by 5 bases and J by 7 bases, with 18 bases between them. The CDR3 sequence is CASRGMGVDCGYTF. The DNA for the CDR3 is TGTGCCAGCAGGGGGATGGGGGTAGACTGTGGCTACACCTTC.

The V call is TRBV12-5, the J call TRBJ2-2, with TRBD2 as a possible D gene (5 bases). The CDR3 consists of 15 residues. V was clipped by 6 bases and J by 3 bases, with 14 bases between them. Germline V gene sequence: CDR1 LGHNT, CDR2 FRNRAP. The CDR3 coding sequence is TGTGCTAGTGGGCTTTGGAGGCATGACACCGGGGAGCTGTTTTTT. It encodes CASGLWRHDTGELFF.

The CDR3 here is CASSKPGGAGTGELFF. The CDR3 bases are TGTGCCAGTAGTAAGCCAGGGGGCGCAGGCACCGGGGAGCTGTTTTTT. The chain links TRBV19 to TRBJ2-2; TRBD1 agrees at 8 bases. Germline lookup yields CDR1 LNHDA and CDR2 SQIVND (reference sequence). The CDR3 has 16 amino acids. V lost 4 bases and J lost 4; bases outside the gene matches: 8. Looking up the rest from reference TRBV19 and TRBJ2-2 gives the full variable domain: DGGITQSPKYLFRKEGQNVTLSCEQNLNHDAMYWYRQDPGQGLRLIYYSQIVNDFQKGDIAEGYSVSREKKESFPLTVTSAQKNPTAFYLCASSKPGGAGTGELFFGEGSRLTVL.

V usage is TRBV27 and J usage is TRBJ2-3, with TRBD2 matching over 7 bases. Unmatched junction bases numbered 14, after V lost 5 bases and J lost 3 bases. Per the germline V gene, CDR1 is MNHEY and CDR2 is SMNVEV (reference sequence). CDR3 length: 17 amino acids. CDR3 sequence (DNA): TGTGCCAGCAGTACCCACCCCCGACTAGCCGTAACAGATACGCAGTATTTT. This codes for CASSTHPRLAVTDTQYF.

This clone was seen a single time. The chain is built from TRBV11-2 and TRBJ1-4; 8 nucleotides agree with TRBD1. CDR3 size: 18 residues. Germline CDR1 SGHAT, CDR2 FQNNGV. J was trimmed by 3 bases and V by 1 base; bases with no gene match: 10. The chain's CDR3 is CASSLVLKGTGPNEKLFF. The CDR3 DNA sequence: TGTGCCAGCAGCTTAGTGTTGAAGGGGACAGGCCCTAATGAAAAACTGTTTTTT.

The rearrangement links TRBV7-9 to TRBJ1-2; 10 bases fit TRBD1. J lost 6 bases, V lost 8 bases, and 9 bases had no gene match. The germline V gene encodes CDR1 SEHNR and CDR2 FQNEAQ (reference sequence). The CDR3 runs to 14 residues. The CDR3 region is CASGRGQGYDGYTF. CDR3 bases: TGTGCCAGCGGTAGGGGACAGGGGTACGATGGCTACACCTTC.

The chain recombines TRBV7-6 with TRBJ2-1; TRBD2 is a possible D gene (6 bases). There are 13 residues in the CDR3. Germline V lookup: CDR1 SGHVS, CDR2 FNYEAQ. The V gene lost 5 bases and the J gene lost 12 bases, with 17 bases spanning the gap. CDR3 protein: CASSEIIGTPQFF. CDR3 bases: TGTGCCAGCAGCGAAATTATCGGGACTCCGCAGTTCTTC.

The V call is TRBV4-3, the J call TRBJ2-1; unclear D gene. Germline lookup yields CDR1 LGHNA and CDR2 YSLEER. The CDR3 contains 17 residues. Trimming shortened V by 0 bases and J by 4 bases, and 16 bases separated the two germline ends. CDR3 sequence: CASSQDITARPYNEQFF. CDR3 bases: TGCGCCAGCAGCCAAGATATCACTGCACGACCGTACAATGAGCAGTTCTTC.

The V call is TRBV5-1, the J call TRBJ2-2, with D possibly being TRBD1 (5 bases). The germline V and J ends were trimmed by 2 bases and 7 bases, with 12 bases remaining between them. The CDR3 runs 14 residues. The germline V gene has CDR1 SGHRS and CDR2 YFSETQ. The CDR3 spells CASSFSGSGGELFF. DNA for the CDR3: TGCGCCAGCAGCTTCTCAGGGTCCGGCGGGGAGCTGTTTTTT.

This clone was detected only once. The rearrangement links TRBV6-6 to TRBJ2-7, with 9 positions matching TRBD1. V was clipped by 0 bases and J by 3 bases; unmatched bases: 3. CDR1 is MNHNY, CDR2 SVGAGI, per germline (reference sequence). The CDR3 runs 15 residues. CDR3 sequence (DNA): TGTGCCAGCAGTTACTCGACGGGACAGGGCTACGAGCAGTACTTC. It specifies CASSYSTGQGYEQYF.